Following are 20 T cell receptor beta chains from one sample sequenced in a study of blood T cell repertoires in COVID-19. Method: immunoSEQ multiplex PCR; TCRdb's copy keeps in-frame clones and lacks some. The data contain 300,000 to 350,000 clones, about 89% of them singletons. Material: peripheral blood. The receptors here all came from a woman in her fifties or sixties with COVID-19, enrolled during active disease.

CDR3 in DNA: TGTGCCAGCTCACCAACAGGGGGCAGCTATGGCTACACCTTC. Residues: CASSPTGGSYGYTF. The chain carries TRBV18 and TRBJ1-2; 9 bases line up with TRBD1. The CDR3 has 14 residues. CDR1 and CDR2 from the germline V gene are KGHSH and LQKENI. Trimming at V came to 2 bases and at J to 4 bases, leaving 2 bases not matched to a gene.

The chain joins TRBV9 to TRBJ1-1; possible D gene TRBD1, 5 bases. Trimming left V 3 bases short and J 4 bases short, with 7 bases between. CDR1 and CDR2 (germline): SGDLS, YYNGEE. CDR3 size: 12 residues. The CDR3 sequence is CASSGGGTEAFF. DNA for the CDR3: TGTGCCAGCAGCGGGGGGGGCACTGAAGCTTTCTTT.

The rearrangement links TRBV9 to TRBJ2-5, with 8 bases that match TRBD1. Per germline, CDR1 SGDLS and CDR2 YYNGEE. Trimming removed 5 bases from V and 2 bases from J; junction bases left unmatched: 8. There are 15 residues in the CDR3. The CDR3 loop reads CASRLRQGPQETQYF. In DNA, the CDR3 is TGTGCCAGCAGATTGAGACAGGGGCCACAAGAGACCCAGTACTTC.

The chain carries TRBV19 and TRBJ2-1; D is possibly TRBD2 (5 bases). The CDR3 runs 14 residues. V lost 7 bases and J 3 bases, leaving 13 bases between the germline ends. Germline-derived CDR1 and CDR2 are LNHDA and SQIVND (reference sequence). The CDR3 DNA is TGTGCCAGTACCTCAGCGGTGGGCTACAATGAGCAGTTCTTC. Its protein is CASTSAVGYNEQFF.

The genes are TRBV9 and TRBJ2-7; D might be TRBD2 (6 bases). Trimming stripped 0 bases from V and 3 bases from J, with 10 bases between. CDR1 is SGDLS, CDR2 YYNGEE, per germline. This CDR3 region has 14 residues. CDR3 sequence reads: CASSVAVGGYEQYF. The CDR3 DNA reads as TGTGCCAGCAGCGTAGCGGTGGGGGGCTACGAGCAGTACTTC.

The J gene is TRBJ1-3, the V gene TRBV2, with TRBD1 identical over 9 bases. From germline, CDR1 is SNHLY and CDR2 FYNNEI. This CDR3 spans 18 amino acids. Trimming at V came to 9 bases and at J to 2 bases, leaving 17 bases not matched to a gene. The CDR3 spells CASELFRDRALAGNTIYF. DNA of the CDR3: TGTGCCAGTGAACTCTTCCGGGACAGGGCTCTGGCTGGAAACACCATATATTTT. Drawing the rest from reference TRBV2 and TRBJ1-3, the complete variable domain is EPEVTQTPSHQVTQMGQEVILRCVPISNHLYFYWYRQILGQKVEFLVSFYNNEISEKSEIFDDQFSVERPDGSNFTLKIRSTKLEDSAMYFCASELFRDRALAGNTIYFGEGSWLTVV.

This clone was counted once. V gene TRBV19 combines with J gene TRBJ1-3, with D perhaps TRBD1 (6 bases). V gave up 6 bases and J gave up 1 base, with 7 bases separating them. This CDR3 spans 13 amino acids. The germline V gene encodes CDR1 LNHDA and CDR2 SQIVND (reference sequence). In nucleotides, the CDR3 is TGTGCCAGTAGAACAGGGTCTGGAAACACCATATATTTT. Amino acids: CASRTGSGNTIYF.

This chain joins TRBV29-1 and TRBJ2-7, with a possible D match to TRBD2 (6 bases). Trimming pared 7 bases from V and 2 bases from J, leaving 15 bases between. CDR1 is SQVTM, CDR2 ANQGSEA, per germline. This CDR3 comprises 13 residues. The CDR3, as DNA: TGCAGCGCGGCTGCGGGACCAACCTACGAGCAGTACTTC. The encoded protein is CSAAAGPTYEQYF.

As to this clone: A junction boundary mismatches the germline segment, possibly from a read error. The V and J genes are TRBV11-2 and TRBJ2-7; D is unresolved. Germline V gene lookup returns CDR1 SGHAT and CDR2 FQNNGV. The CDR3 covers 15 residues. The CDR3 sequence: CASSLGWSGYYEQYF. The DNA of the CDR3 is TGTGCCAGCAGCTTAGGTTGGTCTGGATACTACGAGCAGTATTTC.

V and J are TRBV27 and TRBJ1-1; D ambiguous. The CDR3 sequence is 14 residues long. Germline V gene lookup returns CDR1 MNHEY and CDR2 SMNVEV (reference sequence). Trimming stripped 6 bases from V and 2 bases from J, with 13 bases between. CDR3 amino acids: CASSLIQRNTEAFF. DNA of the CDR3: TGTGCCAGCAGCCTCATTCAGCGAAACACTGAAGCTTTCTTT.

This clone was recorded a few times. V and J are TRBV24-1 and TRBJ1-5; 7 bases match TRBD1. V lost 3 bases to trimming and J lost 2 bases; unmatched junction nucleotides: 15. The CDR3 consists of 19 residues. Germline V lookup: CDR1 KGHDR, CDR2 SFDVKD. CDR3: CATSDAPQGVDRGNQPQHF. The CDR3 coding sequence is TGTGCCACCAGTGATGCTCCCCAGGGGGTCGACCGGGGCAATCAGCCCCAGCATTTT.

The gene calls are TRBV6-4 and TRBJ2-3; D call uncertain. Germline CDR1 and CDR2: MRHNA and SNTAGT. The V end was cut by 6 bases, the J end by 3 bases, with 16 bases between. CDR3 length equals 15 residues. The CDR3, as DNA: TGTGCCAGCAGCAAAAGCCATGATCCGACAGATACGCAGTATTTT. Its translation: CASSKSHDPTDTQYF.

The chain uses TRBV7-2 and TRBJ1-4; D is undetermined. From germline, CDR1 is SGHTA and CDR2 FQGNSA. CDR3 length equals 13 residues. The V end was cut by 5 bases, the J end by 7 bases, with 11 bases between. The CDR3 bases are TGTGCCAGCAGCCCGCACATTGGTGAAAAACTGTTTTTT. It codes for CASSPHIGEKLFF.

This chain links TRBV29-1 with TRBJ2-1; 9 nucleotides match TRBD2. Germline V gives CDR1 SQVTM, CDR2 ANQGSEA. J was trimmed by 8 bases and V by 2 bases; bases with no gene match: 13. This CDR3 spans 16 amino acids. In DNA, the CDR3 is TGCAGCGTTGAAATGGTAGCGGGAGAGCATAGGTATGAGCAGTTCTTC. Translation gives CSVEMVAGEHRYEQFF.

This clone was recorded only once. The chain carries TRBV7-3 and TRBJ2-5, with D possibly TRBD1 on 6 matching bases. The CDR3 contains 15 residues. CDR1 is SGHTA and CDR2 is FQGTGA in the germline V gene. V gave up 5 bases and J gave up 5 bases, with 18 bases separating them. As DNA, the CDR3 is TGTGCCAGCAGCAAAGGGACAAGTAATAGGGAGACCCAGTACTTC. Its protein is CASSKGTSNRETQYF.

This clone was detected once. V usage is TRBV18 and J usage is TRBJ1-2, with a weak D call TRBD1 (5 bases). The CDR3 has 14 amino acids. V was clipped by 1 base and J by 2 bases, with 8 bases between them. Germline V gives CDR1 KGHSH, CDR2 LQKENI. DNA of the CDR3: TGTGCCAGCTCACCACTGGACAACAACTATGGCTACACCTTC. Residues: CASSPLDNNYGYTF.

The J gene is TRBJ1-4, the V gene TRBV27; the match to TRBD1 covers 7 bases. The V gene end was trimmed by 6 bases and the J gene end by 0 bases; junction bases not matched to a gene: 7. CDR1 and CDR2 (germline): MNHEY, SMNVEV (reference sequence). The CDR3 has 16 residues. The CDR3 region has the DNA TGTGCCAGCAGCAGATTGGGGACAGCAACTAATGAAAAACTGTTTTTT. Its translation: CASSRLGTATNEKLFF.

A word on this clone: The junction differs from germline at one of its ends, possibly a read error. The rearrangement joins TRBV6-1 to TRBJ1-1; D remains unclear. The CDR3 has 15 amino acids. Germline lookup yields CDR1 MNHNS and CDR2 SASEGT. The CDR3 coding sequence is TGTGCCAGCAGCGAAGCTCAAGGAGGGAGCACTGAAGCTTTCTTT. This codes for CASSEAQGGSTEAFF.

The V gene is TRBV7-2, the J gene TRBJ1-2, with D possibly being TRBD1 (5 bases). V lost 5 bases and J lost 5, with 12 bases in between. CDR1 and CDR2 from the germline V gene are SGHTA and FQGNSA. The CDR3 totals 13 residues. CDR3 in DNA: TGTGCCAGCAGCCAGGACAATAAGTATGGCTACACCTTC. Protein: CASSQDNKYGYTF.

V gene TRBV19 combines with J gene TRBJ2-1; D is ambiguous. The CDR3 sequence is 12 residues long. V was shortened by 6 bases and J by 5 bases, with 8 bases between the two germline ends. The germline gives CDR1 LNHDA, CDR2 SQIVND (reference sequence). The CDR3 coding sequence is TGTGCCAGTAGGGAGTACGACAATGAGCAGTTCTTC. This sequence encodes CASREYDNEQFF.